This T cell receptor beta chain was identified in a study of cytomegalovirus exposure and HLA in healthy donors. It was with 60 Vbeta and 13 Jbeta primers that the PCR ran. Using immunoSEQ multiplex PCR, the repertoire was profiled, and TCRdb retains in-frame clones only, with some absent. The sample has roughly 190,000 clones, over 65% seen once. Comment on this clone: Its antigen is not identified.

CDR1 and CDR2 from the germline V gene are SGHNT and YYREEE (reference sequence). CDR3 length equals 16 residues. V lost 4 bases, J lost 5 bases, and 10 bases stayed unmatched. General study results and limits: The authors assumed roughly uniform sequencing depth across donors for presence/absence analyses.

The origin of this receptor is a woman in her 50s in good health and CMV-seropositive. Sequencing was done on a sample of PBMCs. The genes are TRBV5-4 and TRBJ2-7; 12 positions agree with TRBD1. This chain's CDR3 is CASSPATGTGGNEQYF. CDR3 coding DNA: TGTGCCAGCAGCCCAGCTACCGGGACAGGGGGCAACGAGCAGTACTTC. Variable domain in full (rest from reference TRBV5-4 and TRBJ2-7): ETGVTQSPTHLIKTRGQQVTLRCSSQSGHNTVSWYQQALGQGPQFIFQYYREEENGRGNFPPRFSGLQFPNYSSELNVNALELDDSALYLCASSPATGTGGNEQYFGPGTRLTVT.